This TCR beta chain is from a study of T cell responses to AZD1222 COVID-19 vaccine. V lost 1 base to trimming and J lost 8 bases, with 21 bases between them. Per the germline V gene, CDR1 is SGHNT and CDR2 is YYREEE (reference sequence). The length of the CDR3 is 16 residues. Clones were read by immunoSEQ multiplex PCR, and TCRdb kept only the in-frame ones, dropping some. The data contain more than 85,000 clones, around 87% of them singletons. The TCR comes from an adult in good health. The sequencing here drew on peripheral blood, taken on day 0 of AZD1222 vaccination. The chain is built from TRBV5-4 and TRBJ1-2; TRBD1 might be the D (6 bases). CDR3 coding DNA: TGTGCCAGCAGCTTGAGTGGTTATTCCAAGGGGGAAGGCTACACCTTC. Protein: CASSLSGYSKGEGYTF.